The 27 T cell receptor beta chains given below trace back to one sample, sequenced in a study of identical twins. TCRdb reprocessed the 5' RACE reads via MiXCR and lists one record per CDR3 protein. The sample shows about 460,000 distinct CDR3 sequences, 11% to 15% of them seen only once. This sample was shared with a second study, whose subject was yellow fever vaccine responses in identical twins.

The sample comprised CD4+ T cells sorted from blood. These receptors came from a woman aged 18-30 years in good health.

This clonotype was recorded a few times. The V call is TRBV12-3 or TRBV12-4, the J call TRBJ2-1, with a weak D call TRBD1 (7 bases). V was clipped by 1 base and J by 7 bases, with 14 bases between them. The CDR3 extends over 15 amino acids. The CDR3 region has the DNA TGTGCCAGCAGTTTAGACGGCAGGGGGGATAATGAGCAGTTCTTC. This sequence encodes CASSLDGRGDNEQFF.

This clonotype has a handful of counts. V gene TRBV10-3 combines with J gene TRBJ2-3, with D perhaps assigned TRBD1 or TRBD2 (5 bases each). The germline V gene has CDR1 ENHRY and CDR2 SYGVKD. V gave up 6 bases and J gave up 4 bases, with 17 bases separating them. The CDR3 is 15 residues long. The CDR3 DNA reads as TGTGCCATCAGCGGATCGACGGGGACCCCAGATACGCAGTATTTT. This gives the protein CAISGSTGTPDTQYF.

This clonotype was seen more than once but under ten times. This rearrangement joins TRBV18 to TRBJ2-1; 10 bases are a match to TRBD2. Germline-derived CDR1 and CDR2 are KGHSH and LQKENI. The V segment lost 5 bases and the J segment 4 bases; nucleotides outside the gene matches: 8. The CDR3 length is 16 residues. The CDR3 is CASSSPGLALYNEQFF. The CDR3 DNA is TGTGCCAGCTCATCTCCGGGACTAGCGTTATACAATGAGCAGTTCTTC.

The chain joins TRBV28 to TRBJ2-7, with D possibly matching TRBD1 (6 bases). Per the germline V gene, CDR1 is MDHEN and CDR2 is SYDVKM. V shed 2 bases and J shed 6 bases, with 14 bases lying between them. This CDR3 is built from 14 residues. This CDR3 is CASSLGQPQGEQYF. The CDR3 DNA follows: TGTGCCAGCAGTTTAGGACAGCCTCAAGGCGAGCAGTACTTC.

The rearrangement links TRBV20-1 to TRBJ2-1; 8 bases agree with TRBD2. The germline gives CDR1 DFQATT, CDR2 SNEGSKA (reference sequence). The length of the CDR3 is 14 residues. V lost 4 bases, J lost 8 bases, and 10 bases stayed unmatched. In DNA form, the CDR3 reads TGCAGTGCTAATAGCGGGGTTAATCTTTATGAGCAGTTCTTC. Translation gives CSANSGVNLYEQFF.

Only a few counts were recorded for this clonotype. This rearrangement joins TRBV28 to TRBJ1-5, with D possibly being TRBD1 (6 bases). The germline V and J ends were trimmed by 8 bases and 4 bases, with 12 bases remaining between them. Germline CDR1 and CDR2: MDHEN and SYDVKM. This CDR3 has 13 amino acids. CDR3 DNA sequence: TGTGCCAGCGCGGACAGCAAGAATCAGCCCCAGCATTTT. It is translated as CASADSKNQPQHF. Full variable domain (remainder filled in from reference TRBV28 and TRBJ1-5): DVKVTQSSRYLVKRTGEKVFLECVQDMDHENMFWYRQDPGLGLRLIYFSYDVKMKEKGDIPEGYSVSREKKERFSLILESASTNQTSMYLCASADSKNQPQHFGDGTRLSIL.

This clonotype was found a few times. Here the CDR3 DNA reads TGCAGTGCTAGAGGAAGTGGGGTTGAAAAACTGTTTTTT. Protein product: CSARGSGVEKLFF. The rearrangement links TRBV20-1 to TRBJ1-4, with D unclear. This CDR3 is built from 13 residues. Germline CDR1 reads DFQATT; CDR2 reads SNEGSKA (reference sequence). The ends were cut back, 1 base at V and 7 bases at J, with 10 bases in the middle.

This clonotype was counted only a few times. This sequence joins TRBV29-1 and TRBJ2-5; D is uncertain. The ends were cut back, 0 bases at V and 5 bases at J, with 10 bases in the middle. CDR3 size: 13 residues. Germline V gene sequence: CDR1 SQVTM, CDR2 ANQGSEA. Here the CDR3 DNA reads TGCAGCGTTGAAGATCTTGTCGCGGAGACCCAGTACTTC. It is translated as CSVEDLVAETQYF.

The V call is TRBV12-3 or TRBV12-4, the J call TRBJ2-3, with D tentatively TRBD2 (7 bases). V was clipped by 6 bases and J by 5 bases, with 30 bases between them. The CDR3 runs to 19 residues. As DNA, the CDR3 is TGTGCCAGCAGGCTAAACCCTCCCGGATGGGGGGGGCGCATAGATACGCAGTATTTT. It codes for CASRLNPPGWGGRIDTQYF.

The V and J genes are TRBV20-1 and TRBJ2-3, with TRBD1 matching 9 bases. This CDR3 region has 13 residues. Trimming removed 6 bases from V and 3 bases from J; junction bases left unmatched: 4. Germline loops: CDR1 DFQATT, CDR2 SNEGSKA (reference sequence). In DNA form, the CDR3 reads TGCAGTGCAAGGGACAGGGCAACAGATACGCAGTATTTT. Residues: CSARDRATDTQYF.

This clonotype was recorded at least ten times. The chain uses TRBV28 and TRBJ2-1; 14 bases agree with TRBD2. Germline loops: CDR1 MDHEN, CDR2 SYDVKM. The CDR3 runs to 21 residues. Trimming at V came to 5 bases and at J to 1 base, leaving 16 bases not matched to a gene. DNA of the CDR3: TGTGCCAGCAGTCCTCACCCGGGACTAGCGGGAGCCAAGGGGTCCTACAATGAGCAGTTCTTC. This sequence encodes CASSPHPGLAGAKGSYNEQFF.

Here the CDR3 reads CASSSGLAGGGSYEQYF. The CDR3 DNA is TGCGCCAGCAGCTCAGGACTAGCGGGAGGTGGCTCCTACGAGCAGTACTTC. The V gene is TRBV5-1, the J gene TRBJ2-7, with 14 bases aligning to TRBD2. CDR1 is SGHRS, CDR2 YFSETQ, per germline. This CDR3 spans 17 amino acids. V shed 3 bases and J 0 bases; nucleotides not matched to a gene: 5. Based on the CDR3 plus reference TRBV5-1 and TRBJ2-7, the full variable domain is KAGVTQTPRYLIKTRGQQVTLSCSPISGHRSVSWYQQTPGQGLQFLFEYFSETQRNKGNFPGRFSGRQFSNSRSEMNVSTLELGDSALYLCASSSGLAGGGSYEQYFGPGTRLTVT.

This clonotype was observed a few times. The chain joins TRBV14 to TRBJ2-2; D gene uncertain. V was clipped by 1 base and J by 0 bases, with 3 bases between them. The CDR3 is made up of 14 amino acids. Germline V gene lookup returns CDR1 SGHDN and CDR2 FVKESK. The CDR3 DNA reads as TGTGCCAGCAGCCAAGCGTCGAACACCGGGGAGCTGTTTTTT. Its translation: CASSQASNTGELFF.

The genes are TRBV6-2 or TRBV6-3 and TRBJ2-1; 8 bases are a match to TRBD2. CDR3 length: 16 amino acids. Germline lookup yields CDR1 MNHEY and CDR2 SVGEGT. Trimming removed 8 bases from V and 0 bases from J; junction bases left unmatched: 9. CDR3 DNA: TGTGCCAGCTCGTCCAACCTAGCGGGCTCCTACAATGAGCAGTTCTTC. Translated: CASSSNLAGSYNEQFF.

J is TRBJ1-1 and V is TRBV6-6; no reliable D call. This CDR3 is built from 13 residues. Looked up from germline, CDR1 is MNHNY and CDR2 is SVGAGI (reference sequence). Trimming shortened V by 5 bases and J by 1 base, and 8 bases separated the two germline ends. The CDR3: CASSRNTNTEAFF. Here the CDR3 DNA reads TGTGCCAGCAGTCGGAATACGAACACTGAAGCTTTCTTT.

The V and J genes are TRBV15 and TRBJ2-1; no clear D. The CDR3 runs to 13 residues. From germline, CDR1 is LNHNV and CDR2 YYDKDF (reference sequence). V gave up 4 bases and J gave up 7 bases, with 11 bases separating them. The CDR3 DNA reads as TGTGCCACCAGCATCCCCCCCGGGAATGAGCAGTTCTTC. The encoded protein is CATSIPPGNEQFF.

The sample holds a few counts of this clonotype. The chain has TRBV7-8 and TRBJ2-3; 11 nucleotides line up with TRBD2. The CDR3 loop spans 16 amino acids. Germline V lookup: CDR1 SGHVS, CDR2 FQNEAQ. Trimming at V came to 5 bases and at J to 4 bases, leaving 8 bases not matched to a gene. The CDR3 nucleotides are TGTGCCAGCAGCCGCTCACTAGCGGGAGTGCCAGATACGCAGTATTTT. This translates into CASSRSLAGVPDTQYF.

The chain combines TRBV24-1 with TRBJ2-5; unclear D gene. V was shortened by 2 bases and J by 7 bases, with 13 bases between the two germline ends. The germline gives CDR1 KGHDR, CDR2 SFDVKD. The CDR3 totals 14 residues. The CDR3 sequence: CATSDSADPGTQYF. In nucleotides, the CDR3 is TGTGCCACCAGTGATTCGGCGGACCCGGGGACCCAGTACTTC.

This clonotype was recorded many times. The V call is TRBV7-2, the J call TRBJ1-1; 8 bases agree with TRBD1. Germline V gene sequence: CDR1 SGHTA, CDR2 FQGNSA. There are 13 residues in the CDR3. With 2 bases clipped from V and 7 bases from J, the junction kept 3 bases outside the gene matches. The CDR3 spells CASSLQGASEAFF. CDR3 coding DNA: TGTGCCAGCAGCTTACAGGGGGCGAGTGAAGCTTTCTTT.

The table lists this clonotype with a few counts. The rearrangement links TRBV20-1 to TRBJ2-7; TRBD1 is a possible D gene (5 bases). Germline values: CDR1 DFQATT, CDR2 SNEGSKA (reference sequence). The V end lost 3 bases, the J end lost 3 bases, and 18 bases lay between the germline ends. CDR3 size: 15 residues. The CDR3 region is CSARKGFLDNYEQYF. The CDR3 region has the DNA TGCAGTGCTAGGAAGGGGTTCCTCGACAACTACGAGCAGTACTTC.

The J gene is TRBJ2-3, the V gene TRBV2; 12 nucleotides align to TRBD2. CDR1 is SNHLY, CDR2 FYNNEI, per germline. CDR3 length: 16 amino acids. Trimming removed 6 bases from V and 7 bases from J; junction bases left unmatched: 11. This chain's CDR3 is CASRISTSGGSNTQYF. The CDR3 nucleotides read TGTGCCAGCAGGATATCTACTAGCGGGGGGTCGAATACGCAGTATTTT.

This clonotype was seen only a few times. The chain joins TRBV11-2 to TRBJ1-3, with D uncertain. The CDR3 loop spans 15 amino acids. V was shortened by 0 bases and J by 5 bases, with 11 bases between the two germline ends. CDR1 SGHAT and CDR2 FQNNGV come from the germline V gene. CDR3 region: CASSLEDLRRNTIYF. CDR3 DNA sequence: TGTGCCAGCAGCTTAGAGGATCTGAGGAGAAACACCATATATTTT.

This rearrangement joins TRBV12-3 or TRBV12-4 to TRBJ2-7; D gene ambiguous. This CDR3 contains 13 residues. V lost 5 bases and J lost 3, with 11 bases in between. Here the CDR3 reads CASSTEDLYEQYF. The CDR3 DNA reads TGTGCCAGCAGTACAGAAGACCTCTACGAGCAGTACTTC.

In nucleotides, the CDR3 is TGTGCCAGCGGAACGGGGAATGAGCAGTTCTTC. Its translation is CASGTGNEQFF. This rearrangement joins TRBV12-3 or TRBV12-4 to TRBJ2-1, with a weak D call TRBD2 (5 bases). The CDR3 loop spans 11 amino acids. Trimming took 8 bases from V and 7 from J, leaving 9 bases between them.

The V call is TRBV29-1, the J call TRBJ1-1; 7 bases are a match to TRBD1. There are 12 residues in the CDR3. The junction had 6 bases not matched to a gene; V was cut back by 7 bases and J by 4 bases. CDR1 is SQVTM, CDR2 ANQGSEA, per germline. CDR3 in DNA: TGCAGCGCCGCAGGGGGAAGCACTGAAGCTTTCTTT. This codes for CSAAGGSTEAFF.

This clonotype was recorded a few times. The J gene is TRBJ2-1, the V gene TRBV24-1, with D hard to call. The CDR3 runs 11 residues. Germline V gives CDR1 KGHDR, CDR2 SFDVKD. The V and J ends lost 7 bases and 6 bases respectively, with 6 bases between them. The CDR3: CATRSFNEQFF. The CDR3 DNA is TGTGCCACCAGAAGCTTCAATGAGCAGTTCTTC.

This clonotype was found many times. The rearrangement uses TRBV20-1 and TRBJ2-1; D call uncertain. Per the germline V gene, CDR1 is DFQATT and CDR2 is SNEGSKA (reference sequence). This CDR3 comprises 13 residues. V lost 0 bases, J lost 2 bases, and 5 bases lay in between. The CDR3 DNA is TGCAGTGCTAGAGAGAGTGCCTACAATGAGCAGTTCTTC. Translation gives CSARESAYNEQFF.